This T cell receptor (beta chain) was found in a study of blood T cell repertoires in COVID-19. Germline CDR1 reads MNHEY; CDR2 reads SMNVEV (reference sequence). The CDR3 covers 16 residues. J lost 4 bases, V lost 4 bases, and 11 bases had no gene match. The data were produced by immunoSEQ multiplex PCR, yet TCRdb's version contains in-frame clones alone and is incomplete. The table shows about 200,000 clones, with less than 90% occurring only once. The TCR sequence derives from a man in his forties with active or convalescent COVID-19. Sequencing input: peripheral blood. The chain combines TRBV27 with TRBJ1-2; 8 bases fit TRBD1. DNA for the CDR3: TGTGCCAGCAGTTGGATGCCGACAGGGGAACCCTATGGCTACACCTTC. This sequence encodes CASSWMPTGEPYGYTF.